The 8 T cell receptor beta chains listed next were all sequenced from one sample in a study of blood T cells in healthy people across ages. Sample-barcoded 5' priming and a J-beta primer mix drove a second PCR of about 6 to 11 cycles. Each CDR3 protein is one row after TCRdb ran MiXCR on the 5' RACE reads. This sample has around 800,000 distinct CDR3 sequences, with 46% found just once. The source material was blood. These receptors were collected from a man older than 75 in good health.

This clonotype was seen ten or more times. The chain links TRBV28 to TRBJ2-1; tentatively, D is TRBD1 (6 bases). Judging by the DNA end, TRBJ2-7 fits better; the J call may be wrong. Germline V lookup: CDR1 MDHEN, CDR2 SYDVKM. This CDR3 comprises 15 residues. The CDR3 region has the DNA TGTGCCAGCAGGGAAGGGGGTAACTCCTACAATGAGCAGTACTTC. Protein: CASREGGNSYNEQYF.

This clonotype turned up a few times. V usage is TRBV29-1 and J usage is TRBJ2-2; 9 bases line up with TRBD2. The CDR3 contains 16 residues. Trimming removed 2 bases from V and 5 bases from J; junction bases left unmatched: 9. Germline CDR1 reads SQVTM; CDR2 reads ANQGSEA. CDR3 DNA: TGCAGCGTTGAATTGTTACCTAGCGGGAATACCGGGGAGCTGTTTTTT. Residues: CSVELLPSGNTGELFF.

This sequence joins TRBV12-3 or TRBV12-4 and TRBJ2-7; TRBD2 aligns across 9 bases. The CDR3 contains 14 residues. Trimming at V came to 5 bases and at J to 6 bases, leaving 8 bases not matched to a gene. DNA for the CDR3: TGTGCCAGCAGTCCCAGCGGGGGGCGCGGCGAGCAGTACTTC. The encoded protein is CASSPSGGRGEQYF.

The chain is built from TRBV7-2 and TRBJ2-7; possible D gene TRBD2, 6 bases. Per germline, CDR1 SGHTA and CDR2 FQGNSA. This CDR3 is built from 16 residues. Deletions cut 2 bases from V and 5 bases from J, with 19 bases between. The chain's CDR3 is CASSLMTNGSPHEQYF. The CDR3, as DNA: TGTGCCAGCAGCTTAATGACTAACGGGAGCCCCCACGAGCAGTACTTC.

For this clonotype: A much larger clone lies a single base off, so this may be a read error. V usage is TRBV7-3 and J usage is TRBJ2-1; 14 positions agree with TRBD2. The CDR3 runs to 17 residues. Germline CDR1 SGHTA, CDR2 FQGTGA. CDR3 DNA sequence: TGTGCCAGCAGCTTAGGGTCCGGGACTAGCGGGAGTAATGGGCAGTTCTTC. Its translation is CASSLGSGTSGSNGQFF.

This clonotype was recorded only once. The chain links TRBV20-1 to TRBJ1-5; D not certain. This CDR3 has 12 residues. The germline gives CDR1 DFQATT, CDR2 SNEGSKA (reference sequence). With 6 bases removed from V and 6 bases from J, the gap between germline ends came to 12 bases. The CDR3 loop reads CSAGLGSQPQHF. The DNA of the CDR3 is TGCAGTGCCGGGTTAGGGAGTCAGCCCCAGCATTTT.

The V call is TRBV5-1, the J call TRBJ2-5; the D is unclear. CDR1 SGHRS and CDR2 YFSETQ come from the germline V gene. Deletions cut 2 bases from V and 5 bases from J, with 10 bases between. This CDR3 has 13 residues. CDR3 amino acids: CASSFDPGETQYF. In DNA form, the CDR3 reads TGCGCCAGCAGCTTCGATCCTGGGGAGACCCAGTACTTC.

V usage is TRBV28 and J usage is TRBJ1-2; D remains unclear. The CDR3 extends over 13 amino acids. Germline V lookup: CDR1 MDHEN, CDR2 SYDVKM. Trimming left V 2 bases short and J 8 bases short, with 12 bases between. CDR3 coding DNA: TGTGCCAGCAGTTTAGGGGAGAGGAGAGGCTACACCTTC. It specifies CASSLGERRGYTF.